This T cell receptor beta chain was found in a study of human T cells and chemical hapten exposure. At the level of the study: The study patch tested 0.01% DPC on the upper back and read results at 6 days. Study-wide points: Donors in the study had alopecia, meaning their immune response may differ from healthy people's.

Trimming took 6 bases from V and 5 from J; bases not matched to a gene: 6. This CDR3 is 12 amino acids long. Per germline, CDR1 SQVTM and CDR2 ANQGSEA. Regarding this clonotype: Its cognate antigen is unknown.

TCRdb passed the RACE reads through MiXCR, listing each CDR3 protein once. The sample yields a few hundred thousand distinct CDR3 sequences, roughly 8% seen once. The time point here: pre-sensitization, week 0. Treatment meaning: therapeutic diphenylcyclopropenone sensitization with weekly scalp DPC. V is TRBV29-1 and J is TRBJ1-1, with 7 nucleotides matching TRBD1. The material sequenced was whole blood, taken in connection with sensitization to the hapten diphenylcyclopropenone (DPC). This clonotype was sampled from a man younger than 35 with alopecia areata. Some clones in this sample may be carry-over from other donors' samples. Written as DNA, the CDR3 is TGCAGCGTCATACAGGGGAAGACTGAAGCTTTCTTT. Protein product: CSVIQGKTEAFF.